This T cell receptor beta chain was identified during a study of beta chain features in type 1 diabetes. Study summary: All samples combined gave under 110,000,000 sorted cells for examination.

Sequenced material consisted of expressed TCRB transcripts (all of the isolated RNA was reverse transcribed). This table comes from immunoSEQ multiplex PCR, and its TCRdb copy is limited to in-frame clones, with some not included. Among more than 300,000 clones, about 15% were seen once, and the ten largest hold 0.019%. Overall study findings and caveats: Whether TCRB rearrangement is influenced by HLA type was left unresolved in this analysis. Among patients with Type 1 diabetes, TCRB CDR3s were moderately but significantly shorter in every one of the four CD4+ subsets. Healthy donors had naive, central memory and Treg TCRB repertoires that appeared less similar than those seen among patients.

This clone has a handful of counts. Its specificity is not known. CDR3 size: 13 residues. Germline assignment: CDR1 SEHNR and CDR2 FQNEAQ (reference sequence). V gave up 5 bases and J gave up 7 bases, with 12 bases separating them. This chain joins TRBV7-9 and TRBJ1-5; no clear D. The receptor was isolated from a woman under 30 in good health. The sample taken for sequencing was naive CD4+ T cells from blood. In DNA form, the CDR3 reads TGTGCCAGCAGCCCCCCGGGAGGACAGCCCCAGCATTTT. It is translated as CASSPPGGQPQHF. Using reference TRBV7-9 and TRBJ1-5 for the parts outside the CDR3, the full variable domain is DTGVSQNPRHKITKRGQNVTFRCDPISEHNRLYWYRQTLGQGPEFLTYFQNEAQLEKSRLLSDRFSAERPKGSFSTLEIQRTEQGDSAMYLCASSPPGGQPQHFGDGTRLSIL.